This T cell receptor beta chain was sequenced for a study of blood T cell repertoires in COVID-19. Study background: Samples came from the United States, Italy and Spain, spanning acute and convalescent COVID-19. PBMCs, B-cell-depleted T cells, or T cells were the source of the cDNA or gDNA that made up the material.

As originally analysed: From reference gene primer amplification, estimates of nucleated cell counts were derived. Some clones are missing from TCRdb's copy, which holds only in-frame ones; the method was immunoSEQ multiplex PCR. Clone size and the V and J calls come from that table; the DNA yielded D and trimming. Of about 180,000 clones in the sample, more than 75% were seen once. CDR3 size: 16 residues. Germline CDR1 and CDR2: LGHNA and YSLEER. Trimming left V 4 bases short and J 6 bases short, with 19 bases between. Seattle researchers signed up patients amid active infection and tracked them longitudinally.

This chain links TRBV4-3 with TRBJ1-5; D possibly corresponds to TRBD1 (6 bases). Specimen: peripheral blood. The TCR comes from a person aged 65 to 85 with COVID-19, enrolled during active disease. Here the CDR3 DNA reads TGCGCCAGCAGCCCCCACCTCACAGGGATGGCTCAGCCCCAGCATTTT. It yields the protein CASSPHLTGMAQPQHF.